Listed below are T cell receptor beta chains from one sample, sequenced in a study of Ad26.COV2.S vaccination and SARS-CoV-2 variants. The assay was immunoSEQ multiplex PCR, and TCRdb's table has in-frame clones only and misses some. The repertoire includes hundreds of thousands of clones, around 89% of them detected once, and approximately 1.5% sits in the top ten. The sample here was peripheral blood, taken in a trial of Ad26.COV2.S vaccine versus placebo. The receptors shown here come from a person aged 18 to 65 who received the Ad26.COV2.S COVID-19 vaccine or a placebo. The conserved cysteine and the conserved F or W are not part of the CDR3 here. Expanded clones are given a class, and other clones once, few, many or no size at all.

cdr3_aa: ASSQGLAEGEQY
j_call: TRBJ2-7
clone_size: once
v_call: TRBV4-2

cdr3_aa: ASTAGQRNQPQH
j_call: TRBJ1-5
clone_size: -
v_call: TRBV2

cdr3_aa: ASSPRGERTGELF
j_call: TRBJ2-2
clone_size: -
v_call: TRBV5-4

cdr3_aa: ASSLSAIPEAF
j_call: TRBJ1-1
clone_size: few
v_call: TRBV7-9

cdr3_aa: ASSYGTGVINEQF
j_call: TRBJ2-1
clone_size: -
v_call: TRBV6-5

cdr3_aa: ASSQGEKLF
j_call: TRBJ1-4
clone_size: once
v_call: TRBV12-3/TRBV12-4

cdr3_aa: ASSIKGGGETQY
j_call: TRBJ2-5
clone_size: -
v_call: TRBV19

cdr3_aa: ASSYSPPDTQY
j_call: TRBJ2-3
clone_size: -
v_call: TRBV5-4

cdr3_aa: SVASGSLSTGELF
j_call: TRBJ2-2
clone_size: -
v_call: TRBV29-1

cdr3_aa: ASSIDGTTNEKLF
j_call: TRBJ1-4
clone_size: -
v_call: TRBV19

cdr3_aa: ASSYSVGTRH
j_call: TRBJ2-7
clone_size: -
v_call: TRBV6-2/TRBV6-3

cdr3_aa: ASRKGSDSETQY
j_call: TRBJ2-5
clone_size: -
v_call: TRBV7-9

cdr3_aa: ASSPQGRTYEQF
j_call: TRBJ2-1
clone_size: -
v_call: TRBV7-3

cdr3_aa: ASSLARGTTMGTEAF
j_call: TRBJ1-1
clone_size: -
v_call: TRBV7-2

cdr3_aa: SVSDRGNSYEQY
j_call: TRBJ2-7
clone_size: -
v_call: TRBV29-1

cdr3_aa: ASSVQTSPSYEQY
j_call: TRBJ2-7
clone_size: -
v_call: TRBV7-2

cdr3_aa: ASSLASGVYEQY
j_call: TRBJ2-7
clone_size: -
v_call: TRBV11-2

cdr3_aa: ATSRTTGGNTEAF
j_call: TRBJ1-1
clone_size: -
v_call: TRBV15

cdr3_aa: ASGFWTGDNQPQH
j_call: TRBJ1-5
clone_size: -
v_call: TRBV12-5

cdr3_aa: ASSYLGTVVHQPQH
j_call: TRBJ1-5
clone_size: -
v_call: TRBV6-5

cdr3_aa: ASSYDRVDQPQH
j_call: TRBJ1-5
clone_size: -
v_call: TRBV6-5

cdr3_aa: ASSLADLYQPQH
j_call: TRBJ1-5
clone_size: -
v_call: TRBV7-2

cdr3_aa: ATSRDPGGPSETQY
j_call: TRBJ2-5
clone_size: -
v_call: TRBV15

cdr3_aa: ASSPTGITKETQY
j_call: TRBJ2-5
clone_size: -
v_call: TRBV7-7

cdr3_aa: ASSPPGTSYGYT
j_call: TRBJ1-2
clone_size: -
v_call: TRBV18

cdr3_aa: SASPQGNTEAF
j_call: TRBJ1-1
clone_size: -
v_call: TRBV20-1

cdr3_aa: ASSYLAGGQNEQF
j_call: TRBJ2-1
clone_size: -
v_call: TRBV14

cdr3_aa: ASSIRGYNEQF
j_call: TRBJ2-1
clone_size: -
v_call: TRBV19

cdr3_aa: ASSPQGLAEAF
j_call: TRBJ1-1
clone_size: -
v_call: TRBV6-5

cdr3_aa: ASSLPPGNTIY
j_call: TRBJ1-3
clone_size: -
v_call: TRBV7-9

cdr3_aa: ASSPGLAGGHQETQY
j_call: TRBJ2-5
clone_size: -
v_call: TRBV18

cdr3_aa: ASSLHQGRANEKLF
j_call: TRBJ1-4
clone_size: -
v_call: TRBV18

cdr3_aa: ASSIPGGPESPLH
j_call: TRBJ1-6
clone_size: once
v_call: TRBV19

cdr3_aa: ASSFARTNEQF
j_call: TRBJ2-1
clone_size: -
v_call: TRBV27

cdr3_aa: ASSWGRQGVYEQY
j_call: TRBJ2-7
clone_size: -
v_call: TRBV19

cdr3_aa: ATSRDPQVDRNNEQF
j_call: TRBJ2-1
clone_size: -
v_call: TRBV15

cdr3_aa: ASSLVGSGETQY
j_call: TRBJ2-5
clone_size: -
v_call: TRBV7-6

cdr3_aa: ASSVGGTGGNSPLH
j_call: TRBJ1-6
clone_size: -
v_call: TRBV9

cdr3_aa: ASSPQVQAEKLF
j_call: TRBJ1-4
clone_size: -
v_call: TRBV5-1

cdr3_aa: ASSYYRGRPHEQY
j_call: TRBJ2-7
clone_size: -
v_call: TRBV6-2/TRBV6-3

cdr3_aa: ASSQPGSHGELF
j_call: TRBJ2-2
clone_size: -
v_call: TRBV25-1

cdr3_aa: ASSPRDRLQETQY
j_call: TRBJ2-5
clone_size: -
v_call: TRBV7-9

cdr3_aa: ASSQASLATGFVTEAF
j_call: TRBJ1-1
clone_size: -
v_call: TRBV4-1

cdr3_aa: ASSSTGAIDTEAF
j_call: TRBJ1-1
clone_size: -
v_call: TRBV5-1

cdr3_aa: ASSFRDSKY
j_call: TRBJ2-7
clone_size: once
v_call: TRBV11-2

cdr3_aa: ASSKAGAGANVLT
j_call: TRBJ2-6
clone_size: -
v_call: TRBV14

cdr3_aa: ASSPGQGLGTEAF
j_call: TRBJ1-1
clone_size: -
v_call: TRBV3-1/TRBV3-2

cdr3_aa: ASSGTGTYSYEQY
j_call: TRBJ2-7
clone_size: -
v_call: TRBV7-9

cdr3_aa: SARIDYEQY
j_call: TRBJ2-7
clone_size: few
v_call: TRBV20-1

cdr3_aa: ASSYGYNTGELF
j_call: TRBJ2-2
clone_size: -
v_call: TRBV6-4

cdr3_aa: ASTFGATNEKLF
j_call: TRBJ1-4
clone_size: -
v_call: TRBV7-9

cdr3_aa: ASSLFGLLSGETQY
j_call: TRBJ2-5
clone_size: -
v_call: TRBV11-2

cdr3_aa: ASSLPNGGYT
j_call: TRBJ1-2
clone_size: -
v_call: TRBV7-8